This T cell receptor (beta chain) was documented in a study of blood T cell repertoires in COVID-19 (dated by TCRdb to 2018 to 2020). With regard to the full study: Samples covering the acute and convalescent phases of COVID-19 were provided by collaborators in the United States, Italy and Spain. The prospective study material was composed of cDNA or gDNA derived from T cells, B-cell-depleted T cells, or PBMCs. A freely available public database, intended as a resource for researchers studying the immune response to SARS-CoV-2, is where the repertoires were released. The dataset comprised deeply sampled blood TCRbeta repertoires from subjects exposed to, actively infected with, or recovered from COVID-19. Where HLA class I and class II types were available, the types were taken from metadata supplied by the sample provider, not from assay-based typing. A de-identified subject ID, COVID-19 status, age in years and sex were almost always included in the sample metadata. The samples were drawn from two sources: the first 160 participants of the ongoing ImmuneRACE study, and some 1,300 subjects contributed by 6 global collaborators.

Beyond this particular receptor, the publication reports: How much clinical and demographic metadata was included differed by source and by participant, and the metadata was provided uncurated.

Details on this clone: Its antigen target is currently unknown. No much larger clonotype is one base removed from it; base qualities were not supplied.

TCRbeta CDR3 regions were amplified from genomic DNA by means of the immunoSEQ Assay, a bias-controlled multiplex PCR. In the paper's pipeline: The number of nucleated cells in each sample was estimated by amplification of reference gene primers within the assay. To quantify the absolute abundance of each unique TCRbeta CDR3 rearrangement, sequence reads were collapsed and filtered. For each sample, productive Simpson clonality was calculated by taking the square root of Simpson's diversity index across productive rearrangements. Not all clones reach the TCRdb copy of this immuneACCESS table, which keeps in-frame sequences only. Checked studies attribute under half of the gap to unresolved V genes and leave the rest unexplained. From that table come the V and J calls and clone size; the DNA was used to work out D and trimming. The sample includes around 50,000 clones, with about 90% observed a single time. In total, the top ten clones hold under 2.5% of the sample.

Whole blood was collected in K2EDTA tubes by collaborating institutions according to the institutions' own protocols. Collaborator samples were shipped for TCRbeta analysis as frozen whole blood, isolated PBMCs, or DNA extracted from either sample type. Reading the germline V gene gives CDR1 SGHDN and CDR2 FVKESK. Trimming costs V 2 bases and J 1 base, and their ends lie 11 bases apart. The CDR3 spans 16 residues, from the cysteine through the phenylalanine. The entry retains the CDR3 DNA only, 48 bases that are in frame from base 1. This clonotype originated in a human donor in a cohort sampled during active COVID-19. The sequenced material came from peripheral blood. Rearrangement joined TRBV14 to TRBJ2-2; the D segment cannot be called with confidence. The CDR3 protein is CASSQLTPRNTGELFF. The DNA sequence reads TGTGCCAGCAGCCAACTTACTCCCCGGAACACCGGGGAGCTGTTTTTT.